The 22 T cell receptor beta chains in this list originate from one sample, sequenced in a study of tissue T cells after allogeneic stem cell transplantation (dated by TCRdb to between 2021 and 2024). Libraries came from the immunoSEQ multiplex PCR assay. TCRdb retrieved this table from immuneACCESS and kept in-frame rearrangements only. Not all clones are present; in checked studies, unresolved V genes account for under half, and no reason is known for the remainder. This sample is represented by about 490 clones; under 75% of them were singletons. About 9.3% of the sample lies in the top ten. Material for sequencing was gut tissue. The source is a female BALB/c mouse in good health. Mice of this line possess the MHC haplotype H2-d.

Concerning this clone: Germline and genes: mouse. The CDR3 end is not reached by the read, which stops 1 residue before it; the germline J gene fills it in. This chain connects TRBV31 to TRBJ1-5; 8 positions agree with TRBD1. Losses at the gene ends were 3 bases for V and 2 bases for J; bases not matched to a gene: 0. This CDR3 has 13 residues. Germline lookup yields CDR1 GKSSPN and CDR2 SITVG. The CDR3 protein is CAWRQGDNQAPLF. The sequenced part of the CDR3 DNA is TGTGCCTGGAGACAGGGGGACAACCAGGCTCCGCTT. The entire variable domain, with the rest obtained from reference TRBV31 and TRBJ1-5, is as follows: AQTIHQWPVAEIKAVGSPLSLGCTIKGKSSPNLYWYWQATGGTLQQLFYSITVGQVESVVQLNLSASRPKDDQFILSTEKLLLSHSGFYLCAWRQGDNQAPLFGEGTRLSVL.

This clone was found a few times. Gene and germline names: mouse. The CDR3 end falls 1 residue outside the read, so it is completed with the germline J gene. This sequence joins TRBV19 and TRBJ1-1; TRBD1 might be the D (6 bases). Germline V lookup: CDR1 FNHDT, CDR2 SITEND (reference sequence). V was clipped by 2 bases and J by 0 bases, with 8 bases between them. The CDR3 sequence is 14 residues long. The covered CDR3 bases are TGTGCCAGCAGTATTTGGGACACAAACACAGAAGTCTTC. This encodes CASSIWDTNTEVF. The CDR3 reads in full as CASSIWDTNTEVFF.

Worth noting for this clone: Gene names are mouse gene names. The read finishes 1 residue shy of the CDR3 end, and the germline J gene is used to complete it. The same CDR3 can be traced to other DNA sequences in this sample. This sequence joins TRBV13-3 and TRBJ2-7, with 9 bases fitting TRBD2. J was trimmed by 3 bases and V by 4 bases; bases with no gene match: 2. The CDR3 has 13 amino acids. Germline V gene lookup returns CDR1 NNHDY and CDR2 SYVADS. CDR3 amino acids: CASSPGGVYEQYF. The sequenced part of the CDR3 DNA is TGTGCCAGCAGTCCTGGGGGGGTCTATGAACAGTAC.

On this clone itself: The germline and genes are mouse ones. The DNA ends 1 residue before the CDR3 does, and the rest of the CDR3 is filled in from the germline J gene. V gene TRBV13-3 combines with J gene TRBJ1-2; 9 bases match TRBD1. The V segment lost 0 bases and the J segment 2 bases; nucleotides outside the gene matches: 5. This CDR3 spans 16 amino acids. CDR1 is NNHDY, CDR2 SYVADS, per germline. The CDR3 loop is CASSDVQGALNSDYTF. Incomplete CDR3 DNA: TGTGCCAGCAGTGATGTACAGGGGGCGCTGAACTCCGACTACACC.

Points on this clone: The genes are named according to mouse. The CDR3 goes on 1 residue after the read ends, and that part is filled in from the germline J gene. The chain uses TRBV4 and TRBJ2-3, with 10 bases lining up with TRBD1. J lost 2 bases, V lost 5 bases, and 7 bases had no gene match. Germline V gene lookup returns CDR1 LGHDT and CDR2 YNNKQL (reference sequence). CDR3 size: 16 residues. The covered CDR3 bases are TGTGCCAGCAGCACTGGACAGGGGGTCGTTGCAGAAACGCTGTAT. Protein product: CASSTGQGVVAETLY. The full CDR3 is CASSTGQGVVAETLYF.

As concerns this clone: Mouse gene names apply. The read gets to within 1 residue of the CDR3 end, and the germline J gene fills in the rest. The chain has TRBV13-2 and TRBJ2-5, with D perhaps matching TRBD1 (6 bases). This CDR3 contains 14 residues. V gave up 0 bases and J gave up 6 bases, with 11 bases separating them. Looked up from germline, CDR1 is NNHNN and CDR2 is SYGAGS (reference sequence). CDR3 bases read: TGTGCCAGCGGTGATGCAGGGGCGGGTGACACCCAGTAC. Protein sequence: CASGDAGAGDTQY. The CDR3 in full is CASGDAGAGDTQYF.

This clone was counted only a few times. Gene labels here are mouse ones. The DNA ends 1 residue before the CDR3 does, and the rest of the CDR3 is filled in from the germline J gene. The chain carries TRBV13-2 and TRBJ2-4; 10 nucleotides align to TRBD2. The length of the CDR3 is 16 residues. In germline, CDR1 is NNHNN, CDR2 SYGAGS (reference sequence). V dropped 1 base and J dropped 2; count of bases not matched to a gene: 4. CDR3 DNA (partial): TGTGCCAGCGGTGATCCGGGACTGGGGCTTCAAAACACCTTGTAC. Its protein product is CASGDPGLGLQNTLY. The whole CDR3 is CASGDPGLGLQNTLYF.

A note on this clone: Each gene name is a mouse one. The CDR3 is cut off 1 residue early in the read; its end comes from the germline J gene. The chain has TRBV13-2 and TRBJ1-6; the D is unclear. TRBJ1-6 is reported as an ORF; its role is uncertain. Germline values: CDR1 NNHNN, CDR2 SYGAGS (reference sequence). Trimming stripped 2 bases from V and 11 bases from J, with 5 bases between. This CDR3 contains 11 residues. CDR3 residues: CASGDRTPLYF. Incomplete CDR3 DNA: TGTGCCAGCGGTGACAGGACGCCCCTCTAC.

For this clone: These gene names are mouse names. The observed sequence ends 1 residue before the CDR3 terminus, with the missing tail filled in from the germline J gene. The chain carries TRBV31 and TRBJ2-7; 10 positions agree with TRBD2. V trimming: 0 bases; J trimming: 7 bases; junction bases outside the gene matches: 9. This CDR3 contains 15 residues. CDR1 is GKSSPN, CDR2 SITVG, per germline. Incomplete CDR3 DNA: TGTGCCTGGAGTCTAGCCTGGGGGGGCGCTGAGGAACAGTAC. This encodes CAWSLAWGGAEEQY. The full CDR3 protein reads CAWSLAWGGAEEQYF.

On this clone itself: All gene names here are mouse names. The read ends 1 residue shy of where the CDR3 ends; the end is completed using the germline J gene. The chain links TRBV4 to TRBJ2-3; 8 bases match TRBD2. From germline, CDR1 is LGHDT and CDR2 YNNKQL (reference sequence). V gave up 4 bases and J gave up 3 bases; unmatched junction bases: 6. The CDR3 covers 15 residues. CDR3 loop: CASSLGGARAETLYF. The DNA read from the CDR3 is TGTGCCAGCAGCTTGGGGGGGGCGAGGGCAGAAACGCTGTAT. The variable domain in full, completed from reference TRBV4 and TRBJ2-3, reads ETAVFQTPNYHVTQVGNEVSFNCKQTLGHDTMYWYKQDSKKLLKIMFSYNNKQLIVNETVPRRFSPQSSDKAHLNLRIKSVEPEDSAVYLCASSLGGARAETLYFGSGTRLTVL.

As to this clone: Gene names follow the mouse nomenclature. The read comes to an end 1 residue before the CDR3 does, leaving the germline J gene to fill in the end. This sequence joins TRBV1 and TRBJ1-6; 8 nucleotides align to TRBD1. TRBJ1-6 is known as an ORF, though its function is uncertain. Germline V gene data show CDR1 as NSQYPW and CDR2 as LRSPGD (reference sequence). The CDR3 sequence is 15 residues long. The ends lost 3 bases at V and 7 bases at J; junction bases unmatched: 5. The DNA read from the CDR3 is TGCACCTGCAGTGCCTGGACAGGGCGGAATTCGCCCCTCTAC. This encodes CTCSAWTGRNSPLY. The CDR3 in full is CTCSAWTGRNSPLYF.

Comment on this clone: Gene names refer to mouse genes. The read is 1 residue too short to cover the CDR3 end, so that end is filled in from the germline J gene. V usage is TRBV19 and J usage is TRBJ2-4, with 9 bases identical to TRBD2. The germline gives CDR1 FNHDT, CDR2 SITEND (reference sequence). There are 13 residues in the CDR3. V lost 3 bases, J lost 5 bases, and 1 base stayed unmatched. CDR3: CASSKGLGNTLYF. The DNA read from the CDR3 is TGTGCCAGCAGTAAGGGACTGGGAAACACCTTGTAC.

This clone was counted between two and nine times. The gene symbols are mouse symbols. The DNA read from the CDR3 is TGTGCCAGCAGTCTAGAGGACAGGGGAGGTTCTGGAAATACGCTCTAT. Protein: CASSLEDRGGSGNTLY. The full-length CDR3 reads as CASSLEDRGGSGNTLYF. The chain joins TRBV24 to TRBJ1-3; 9 nucleotides line up with TRBD1. The read finishes 1 residue shy of the CDR3 end, and the germline J gene is used to complete it. This CDR3 has 17 amino acids. Trimming at V came to 3 bases and at J to 0 bases, leaving 6 bases not matched to a gene. Germline CDR1 is KGHTA and CDR2 is FRNEEI.

Comments on this clone: Gene names are mouse gene names. The read is 1 residue too short to cover the CDR3 end, so that end is filled in from the germline J gene. The chain combines TRBV31 with TRBJ1-1; possible D gene TRBD1, 5 bases. The CDR3 sequence is 14 residues long. The germline V gene encodes CDR1 GKSSPN and CDR2 SITVG. The V and J ends lost 1 base and 1 base respectively, with 10 bases between them. The part of the CDR3 DNA that was read is TGTGCCTGGAGTCCCTCGGGGGGAAACACAGAAGTCTTC. Its translation: CAWSPSGGNTEVF. The whole CDR3 protein is CAWSPSGGNTEVFF.

Details on this clone: Gene names denote mouse genes. The CDR3 loop is CASSQGGRQDTQYF. The CDR3 DNA, read in part, is TGTGCCAGCAGCCAGGGGGGGCGCCAAGACACCCAGTAC. The chain carries TRBV5 and TRBJ2-5; the match to TRBD2 covers 8 bases. Coverage ceases 1 residue before the CDR3 finishes, and the germline J gene fills in the end. The CDR3 runs to 14 residues. The junction had 1 base not matched to a gene; V was cut back by 3 bases and J by 2 bases. CDR1 and CDR2 from the germline V gene are LGHNA and YNLKQL (reference sequence).

A note on this clone: The listed genes are named as in mouse. The read terminates 1 residue before the CDR3 end, so the remaining end is supplied by the germline J gene. This chain joins TRBV13-1 and TRBJ1-1; TRBD1 agrees at 8 bases. This CDR3 region has 13 residues. Trimming took 6 bases from V and 4 from J; bases not matched to a gene: 5. Germline V gives CDR1 NSHNY, CDR2 SYGAGN. Incomplete CDR3 DNA: TGTGCCAGCACCGCAGGGGGCGTCACAGAAGTCTTC. This translates into CASTAGGVTEVF. The whole CDR3 sequence reads CASTAGGVTEVFF.

This clone has just a few counts. Gene names are mouse gene names. The CDR3 extends 1 residue past the end of the read, so its final part is completed from the germline J gene. The chain is built from TRBV19 and TRBJ1-3, with 7 nucleotides matching TRBD1. J gave up 2 bases and V 1 base, and 0 bases lay outside the gene matches. In germline, CDR1 is FNHDT, CDR2 SITEND (reference sequence). CDR3 length: 14 amino acids. The DNA read from the CDR3 is TGTGCCAGCAGTATACAGGGGGCTGGAAATACGCTCTAT. This sequence encodes CASSIQGAGNTLY. The complete CDR3 protein is CASSIQGAGNTLYF.

On this clone itself: Gene names and germline refer to mouse. The read ends 1 residue before the CDR3 terminus; that terminus is restored from the germline J gene. V is TRBV13-2 and J is TRBJ2-5, with 7 bases matching TRBD2. The V gene end was trimmed by 0 bases and the J gene end by 4 bases; junction bases not matched to a gene: 2. CDR1 and CDR2 from the germline V gene are NNHNN and SYGAGS (reference sequence). CDR3 length: 14 residues. The CDR3: CASGDAGGEDTQYF. The CDR3 DNA, read in part, is TGTGCCAGCGGTGATGCTGGGGGAGAAGACACCCAGTAC.

As concerns this clone: These gene names are mouse names. The read finishes 1 residue shy of the CDR3 end, and the germline J gene is used to complete it. This chain connects TRBV19 to TRBJ2-4; 10 positions agree with TRBD2. Looked up from germline, CDR1 is FNHDT and CDR2 is SITEND (reference sequence). V lost 6 bases to trimming and J lost 0 bases; unmatched junction nucleotides: 4. The CDR3 sequence is 15 residues long. CDR3 DNA (partial): TGTGCCAGCACCCCACTGGGGGGGAGTCAAAACACCTTGTAC. Its protein product is CASTPLGGSQNTLY. Given in full, the CDR3 is CASTPLGGSQNTLYF.

This clone was seen just once. These gene names are mouse names. The read is 1 residue too short to cover the CDR3 end, so that end is filled in from the germline J gene. The V call is TRBV13-2, the J call TRBJ2-1; 11 positions agree with TRBD1. This CDR3 has 15 residues. The V and J ends lost 3 bases and 3 bases, in that order; junction bases with no gene match: 2. Germline lookup yields CDR1 NNHNN and CDR2 SYGAGS (reference sequence). The CDR3 loop is CASGGGQGVYAEQFF. The sequenced part of the CDR3 DNA is TGTGCCAGCGGTGGGGGACAGGGGGTCTATGCTGAGCAGTTC.

About this clone: Mouse gene names and germline throughout. The observed sequence ends 1 residue before the CDR3 terminus, with the missing tail filled in from the germline J gene. The gene calls are TRBV29 and TRBJ2-4; perhaps TRBD2 as D (5 bases). Germline loops: CDR1 MSHET, CDR2 SYDVDS. V was pared by 3 bases and J by 6 bases, with 13 bases between. The CDR3 spans 14 residues. The CDR3 sequence is CASSFGERENTLYF. Incomplete CDR3 DNA: TGTGCTAGCAGTTTTGGGGAGAGAGAGAACACCTTGTAC.

For this clone: Mouse germline and gene names are used. The DNA ends 1 residue before the CDR3 does, and the rest of the CDR3 is filled in from the germline J gene. This chain uses TRBV13-2 with TRBJ2-3, with 8 bases that match TRBD2. Germline trimming cut 0 bases from V and 3 bases from J; bases unmatched to any gene: 9. This CDR3 region has 17 residues. Germline CDR1 reads NNHNN; CDR2 reads SYGAGS (reference sequence). The sequenced part of the CDR3 DNA is TGTGCCAGCGGTGATGCGGGGGGGGGCGCAGGAGCAGAAACGCTGTAT. Translating it yields CASGDAGGGAGAETLY. The whole CDR3 sequence is CASGDAGGGAGAETLYF.